Detailed here is one T cell receptor beta chain. The antigen is undetermined. This sample is drawn from a study of cytomegalovirus exposure and HLA in healthy donors. Study-level points and caveats: In vitro experiments confirmed that three CMV-associated chains were specific for CMV antigens.

The PCR made use of 60 Vbeta and 13 Jbeta primers. The method was immunoSEQ multiplex PCR; TCRdb's version includes in-frame clones alone and lacks a portion of them. This sample has about 130,000 clones; less than 85% occur once, and the top ten carry around 18%. This CDR3 has 13 amino acids. CDR1 and CDR2 from the germline V gene are SQVTM and ANQGSEA. Germline trimming cut 7 bases from V and 3 bases from J; bases unmatched to any gene: 9. Donors in the study were healthy people who gave bone marrow. This TCR came from a man between 18 and 35 years old in good health and CMV-seropositive. The gene calls are TRBV29-1 and TRBJ2-7, with TRBD2 matching 7 bases. The sequencing sample was made of PBMCs. The CDR3 is CSALRGDRYEQYF. The CDR3 coding sequence is TGCAGCGCGTTACGGGGGGACCGCTACGAGCAGTACTTC.